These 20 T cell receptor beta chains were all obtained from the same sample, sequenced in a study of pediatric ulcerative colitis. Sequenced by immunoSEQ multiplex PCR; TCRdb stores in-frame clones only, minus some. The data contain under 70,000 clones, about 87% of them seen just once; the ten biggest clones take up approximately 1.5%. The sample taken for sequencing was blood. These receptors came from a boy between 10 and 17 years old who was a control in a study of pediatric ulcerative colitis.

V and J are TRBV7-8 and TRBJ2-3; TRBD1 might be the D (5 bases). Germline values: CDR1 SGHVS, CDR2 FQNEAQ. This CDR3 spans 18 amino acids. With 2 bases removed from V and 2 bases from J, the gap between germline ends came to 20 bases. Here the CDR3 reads CASSLNPVGRAVTDTQYF. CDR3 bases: TGTGCCAGCAGCTTAAACCCGGTAGGCAGGGCAGTCACAGATACGCAGTATTTT.

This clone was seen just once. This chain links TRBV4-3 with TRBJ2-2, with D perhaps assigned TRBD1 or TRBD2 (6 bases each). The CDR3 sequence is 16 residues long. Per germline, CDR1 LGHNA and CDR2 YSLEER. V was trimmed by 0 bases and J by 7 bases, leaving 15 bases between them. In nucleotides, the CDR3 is TGCGCCAGCAGCCAAGATCCGCCCGGGGGCGGCGGGGAGCTGTTTTTT. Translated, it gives CASSQDPPGGGGELFF.

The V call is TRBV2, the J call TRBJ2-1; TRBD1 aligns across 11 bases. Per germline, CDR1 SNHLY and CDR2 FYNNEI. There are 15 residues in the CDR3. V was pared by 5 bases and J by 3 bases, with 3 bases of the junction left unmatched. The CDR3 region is CASSTGTGGYNEQFF. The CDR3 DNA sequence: TGTGCCAGCAGTACCGGGACAGGGGGCTACAATGAGCAGTTCTTC.

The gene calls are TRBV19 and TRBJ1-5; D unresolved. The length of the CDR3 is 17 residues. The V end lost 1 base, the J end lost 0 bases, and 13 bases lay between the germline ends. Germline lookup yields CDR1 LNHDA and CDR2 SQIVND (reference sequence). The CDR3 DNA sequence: TGTGCCAGTAGTATAGGGGCGGGCAGGAATAGCAATCAGCCCCAGCATTTT. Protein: CASSIGAGRNSNQPQHF.

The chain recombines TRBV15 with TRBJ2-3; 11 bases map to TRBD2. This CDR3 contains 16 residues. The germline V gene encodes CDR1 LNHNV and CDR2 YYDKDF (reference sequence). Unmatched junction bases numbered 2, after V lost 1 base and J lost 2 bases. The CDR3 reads CATSRGSGGATDTQYF. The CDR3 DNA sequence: TGTGCCACCAGCAGAGGTAGCGGGGGGGCCACAGATACGCAGTATTTT.

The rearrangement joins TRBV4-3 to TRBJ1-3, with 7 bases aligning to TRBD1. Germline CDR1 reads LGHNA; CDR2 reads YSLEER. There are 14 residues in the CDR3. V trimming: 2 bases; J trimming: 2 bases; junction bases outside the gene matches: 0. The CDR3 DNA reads TGCGCCAGCAGCCAAACAGGGGCTGGAAACACCATATATTTT. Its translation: CASSQTGAGNTIYF.

The CDR3 sequence: CASSGVGLGGEQFF. As DNA, the CDR3 is TGTGCCAGCAGTGGGGTAGGGCTTGGCGGGGAGCAGTTCTTC. This chain joins TRBV2 and TRBJ2-1, with a weak D call TRBD2 (5 bases). CDR3 length: 14 amino acids. V gave up 4 bases and J gave up 10 bases, with 17 bases separating them. Germline loops: CDR1 SNHLY, CDR2 FYNNEI. Variable domain in full (rest from reference TRBV2 and TRBJ2-1): EPEVTQTPSHQVTQMGQEVILRCVPISNHLYFYWYRQILGQKVEFLVSFYNNEISEKSEIFDDQFSVERPDGSNFTLKIRSTKLEDSAMYFCASSGVGLGGEQFFGPGTRLTVL.

CDR3 in DNA: TGTGCCAGCAGCTTAAGGCGGGACCCCGCCGGGGAGCTGTTTTTT. Protein product: CASSLRRDPAGELFF. This rearrangement joins TRBV7-8 to TRBJ2-2; maybe TRBD2 (6 bases). Germline loops: CDR1 SGHVS, CDR2 FQNEAQ. Trimming removed 2 bases at V and 6 bases at J, with 13 bases between. This CDR3 region has 15 residues.

CDR3 coding DNA: TGTGCCAGCAGTTACGGGAGGGGGCTTGGAGATACGCAGTATTTT. This encodes CASSYGRGLGDTQYF. The rearrangement joins TRBV6-6 to TRBJ2-3; D is possibly TRBD1 or TRBD2 (7 bases each). The germline V and J ends were trimmed by 2 bases and 5 bases, with 14 bases remaining between them. The CDR3 covers 15 residues. Germline CDR1 and CDR2: MNHNY and SVGAGI (reference sequence).

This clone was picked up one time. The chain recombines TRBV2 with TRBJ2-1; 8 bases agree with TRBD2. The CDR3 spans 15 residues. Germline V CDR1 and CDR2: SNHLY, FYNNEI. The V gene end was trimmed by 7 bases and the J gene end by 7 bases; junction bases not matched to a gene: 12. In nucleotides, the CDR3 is TGTGCCAGCAAATTATGGCGGGAGGAATGGAATGAGCAGTTCTTC. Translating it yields CASKLWREEWNEQFF.

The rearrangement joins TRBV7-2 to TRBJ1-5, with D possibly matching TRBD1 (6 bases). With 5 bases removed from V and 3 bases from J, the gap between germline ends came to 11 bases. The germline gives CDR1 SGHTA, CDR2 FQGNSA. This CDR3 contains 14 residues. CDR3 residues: CASSLRQVNQPQHF. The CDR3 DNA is TGTGCCAGCAGCCTAAGACAGGTCAATCAGCCCCAGCATTTT.

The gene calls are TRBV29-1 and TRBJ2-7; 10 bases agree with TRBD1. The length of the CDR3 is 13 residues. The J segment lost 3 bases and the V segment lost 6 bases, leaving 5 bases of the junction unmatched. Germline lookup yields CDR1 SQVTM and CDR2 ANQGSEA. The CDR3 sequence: CSVKRTGGYEQYF. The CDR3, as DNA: TGCAGCGTGAAACGGACAGGGGGCTACGAGCAGTACTTC.

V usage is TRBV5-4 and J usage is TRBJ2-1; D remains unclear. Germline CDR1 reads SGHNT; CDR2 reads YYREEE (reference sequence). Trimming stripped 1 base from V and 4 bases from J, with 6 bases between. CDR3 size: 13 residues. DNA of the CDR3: TGTGCCAGCAGCTTGACAGAGTACAATGAGCAGTTCTTC. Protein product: CASSLTEYNEQFF.

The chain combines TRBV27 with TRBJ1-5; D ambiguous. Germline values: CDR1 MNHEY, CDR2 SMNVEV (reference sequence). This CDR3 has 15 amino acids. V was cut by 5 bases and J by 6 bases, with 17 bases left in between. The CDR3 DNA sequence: TGTGCCAGCAGTCCTAGAAGGGCTTGGGGTCAGCCCCAGCATTTT. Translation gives CASSPRRAWGQPQHF.

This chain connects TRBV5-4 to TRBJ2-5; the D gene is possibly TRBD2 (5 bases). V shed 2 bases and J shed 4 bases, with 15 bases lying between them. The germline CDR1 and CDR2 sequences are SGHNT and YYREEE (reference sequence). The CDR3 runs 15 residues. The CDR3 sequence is CASSFDPGTGETQYF. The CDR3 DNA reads TGTGCCAGCAGCTTTGATCCGGGAACCGGAGAGACCCAGTACTTC.

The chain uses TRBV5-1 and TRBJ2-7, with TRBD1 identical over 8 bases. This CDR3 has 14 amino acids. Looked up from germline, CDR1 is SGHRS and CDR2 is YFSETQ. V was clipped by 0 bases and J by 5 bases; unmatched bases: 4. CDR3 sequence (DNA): TGCGCCAGCAGCTTGGGACAGGGGTTCGACGAGCAGTACTTC. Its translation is CASSLGQGFDEQYF.

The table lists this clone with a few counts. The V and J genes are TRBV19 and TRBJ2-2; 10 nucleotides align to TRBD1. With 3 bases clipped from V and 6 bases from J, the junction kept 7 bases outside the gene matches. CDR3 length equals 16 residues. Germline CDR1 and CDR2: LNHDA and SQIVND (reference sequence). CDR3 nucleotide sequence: TGTGCCAGTAGTATCTATGGGGACAGGGGTCCCGGGGAGCTGTTTTTT. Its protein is CASSIYGDRGPGELFF.

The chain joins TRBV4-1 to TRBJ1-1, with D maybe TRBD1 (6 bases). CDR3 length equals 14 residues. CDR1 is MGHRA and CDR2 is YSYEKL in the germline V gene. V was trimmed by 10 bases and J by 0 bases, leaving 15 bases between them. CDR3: CATAEGVMNTEAFF. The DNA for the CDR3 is TGCGCCACCGCCGAGGGGGTAATGAACACTGAAGCTTTCTTT.

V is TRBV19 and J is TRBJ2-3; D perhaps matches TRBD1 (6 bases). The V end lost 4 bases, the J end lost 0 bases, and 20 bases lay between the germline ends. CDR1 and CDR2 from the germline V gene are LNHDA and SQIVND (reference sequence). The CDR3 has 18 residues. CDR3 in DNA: TGTGCCAGTAGTACTAACTTCCTCAGGGGCGTTAGCACAGATACGCAGTATTTT. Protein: CASSTNFLRGVSTDTQYF.

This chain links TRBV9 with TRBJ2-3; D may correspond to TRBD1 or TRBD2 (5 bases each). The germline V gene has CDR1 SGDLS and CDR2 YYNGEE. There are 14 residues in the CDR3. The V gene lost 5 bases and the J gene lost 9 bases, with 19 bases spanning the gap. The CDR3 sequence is CASSLHPGARTQYF. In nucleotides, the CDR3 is TGTGCCAGCAGTCTCCACCCCGGGGCCAGGACGCAGTATTTT.